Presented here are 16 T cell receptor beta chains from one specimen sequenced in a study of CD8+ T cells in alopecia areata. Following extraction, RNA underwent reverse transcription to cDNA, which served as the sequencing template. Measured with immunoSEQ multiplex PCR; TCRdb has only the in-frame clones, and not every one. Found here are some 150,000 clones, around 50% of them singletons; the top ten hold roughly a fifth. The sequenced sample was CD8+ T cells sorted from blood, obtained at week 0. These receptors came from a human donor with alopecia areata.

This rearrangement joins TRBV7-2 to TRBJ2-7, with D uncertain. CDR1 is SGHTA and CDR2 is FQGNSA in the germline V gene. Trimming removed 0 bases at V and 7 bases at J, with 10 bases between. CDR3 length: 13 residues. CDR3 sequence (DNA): TGTGCCAGCAGCTTAGCGGAGCGTTGGGAGCAGTACTTC. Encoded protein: CASSLAERWEQYF.

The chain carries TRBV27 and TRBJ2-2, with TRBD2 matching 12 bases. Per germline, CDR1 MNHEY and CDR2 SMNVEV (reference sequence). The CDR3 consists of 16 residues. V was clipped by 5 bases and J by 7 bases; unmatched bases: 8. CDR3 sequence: CASSPRLAGVGGELFF. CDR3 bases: TGTGCCAGCAGTCCCAGACTAGCGGGAGTGGGCGGGGAGCTGTTTTTT.

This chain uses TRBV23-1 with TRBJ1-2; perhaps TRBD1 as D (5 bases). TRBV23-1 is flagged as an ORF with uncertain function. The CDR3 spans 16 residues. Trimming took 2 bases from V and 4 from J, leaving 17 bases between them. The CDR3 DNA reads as TGCGCCAGCAGTCAAGTTCCCTCAGGGATTTTCTATGGCTACACCTTC. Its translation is CASSQVPSGIFYGYTF.

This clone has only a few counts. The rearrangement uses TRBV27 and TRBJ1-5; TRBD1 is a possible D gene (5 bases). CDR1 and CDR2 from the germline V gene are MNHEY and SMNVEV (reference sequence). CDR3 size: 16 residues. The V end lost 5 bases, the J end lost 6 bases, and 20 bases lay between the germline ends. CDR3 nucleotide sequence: TGTGCCAGCAGTGAAATCGGGGCGAGAGGAGTTCAGCCCCAGCATTTT. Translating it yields CASSEIGARGVQPQHF.

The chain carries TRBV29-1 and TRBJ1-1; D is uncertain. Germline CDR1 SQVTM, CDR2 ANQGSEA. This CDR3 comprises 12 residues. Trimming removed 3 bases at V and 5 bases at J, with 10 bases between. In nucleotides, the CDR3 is TGCAGCGTTGAGACCCGAGGGACTGAAGCTTTCTTT. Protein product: CSVETRGTEAFF.

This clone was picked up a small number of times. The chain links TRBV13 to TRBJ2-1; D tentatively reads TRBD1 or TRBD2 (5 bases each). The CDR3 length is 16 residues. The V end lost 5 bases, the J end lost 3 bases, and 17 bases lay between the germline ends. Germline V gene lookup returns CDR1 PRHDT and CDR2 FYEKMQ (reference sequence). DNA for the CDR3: TGTGCCAGCAGCGCCGGGGACGGCCTGAGCTACAATGAGCAGTTCTTC. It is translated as CASSAGDGLSYNEQFF.

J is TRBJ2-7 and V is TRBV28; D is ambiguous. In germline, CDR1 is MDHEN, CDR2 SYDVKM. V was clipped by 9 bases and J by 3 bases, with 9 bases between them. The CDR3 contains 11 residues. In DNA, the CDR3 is TGTGCCAGTTCGACGAGCTACGAGCAGTACTTC. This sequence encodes CASSTSYEQYF.

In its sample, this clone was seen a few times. CDR3 nucleotides: TGCAGCGTTGACCTGGGGCGGGGGAACACAGATACGCAGTATTTT. It yields the protein CSVDLGRGNTDTQYF. The chain couples TRBV29-1 to TRBJ2-3, with 7 bases lining up with TRBD2. V lost 3 bases, J lost 2 bases, and 8 bases stayed unmatched. The CDR3 has 15 amino acids. From germline, CDR1 is SQVTM and CDR2 ANQGSEA.

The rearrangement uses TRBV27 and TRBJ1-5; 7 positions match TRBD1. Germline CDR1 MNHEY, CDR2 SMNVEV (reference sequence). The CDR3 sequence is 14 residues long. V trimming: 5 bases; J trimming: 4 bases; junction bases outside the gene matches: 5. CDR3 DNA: TGTGCCAGCAGTGGGTCAGGGGGTAATCAGCCCCAGCATTTT. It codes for CASSGSGGNQPQHF.

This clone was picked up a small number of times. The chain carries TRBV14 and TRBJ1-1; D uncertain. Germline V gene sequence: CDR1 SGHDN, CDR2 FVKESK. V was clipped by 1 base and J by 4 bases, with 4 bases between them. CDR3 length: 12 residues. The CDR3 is CASSQVSTEAFF. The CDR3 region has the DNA TGTGCCAGCAGCCAAGTTAGCACTGAAGCTTTCTTT.

CDR3 residues: CSVDTLTGGSNEQYF. The CDR3 nucleotides read TGCAGCGTTGATACGTTGACAGGGGGTTCGAACGAGCAGTACTTC. The rearrangement uses TRBV29-1 and TRBJ2-7; the match to TRBD1 covers 9 bases. Germline V gene lookup returns CDR1 SQVTM and CDR2 ANQGSEA. This CDR3 region has 15 residues. J lost 5 bases, V lost 3 bases, and 11 bases had no gene match.

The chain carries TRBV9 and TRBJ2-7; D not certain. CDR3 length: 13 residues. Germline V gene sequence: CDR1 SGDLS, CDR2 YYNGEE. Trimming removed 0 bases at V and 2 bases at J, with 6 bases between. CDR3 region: CASSVGQTYEQYF. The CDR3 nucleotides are TGTGCCAGCAGCGTAGGACAAACCTACGAGCAGTACTTC.

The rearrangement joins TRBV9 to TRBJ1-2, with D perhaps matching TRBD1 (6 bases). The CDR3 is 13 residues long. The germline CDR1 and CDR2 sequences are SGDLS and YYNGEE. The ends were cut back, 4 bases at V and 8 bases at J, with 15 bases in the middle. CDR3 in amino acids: CASSPRGRTGYTF. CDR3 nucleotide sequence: TGTGCCAGCAGCCCTAGGGGGAGGACAGGCTACACCTTC.

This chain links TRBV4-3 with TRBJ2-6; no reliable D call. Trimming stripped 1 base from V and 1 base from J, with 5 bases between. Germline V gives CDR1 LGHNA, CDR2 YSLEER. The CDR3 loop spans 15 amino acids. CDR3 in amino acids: CASSQVKSGANVLTF. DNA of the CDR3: TGCGCCAGCAGCCAAGTTAAGTCTGGGGCCAACGTCCTGACTTTC.

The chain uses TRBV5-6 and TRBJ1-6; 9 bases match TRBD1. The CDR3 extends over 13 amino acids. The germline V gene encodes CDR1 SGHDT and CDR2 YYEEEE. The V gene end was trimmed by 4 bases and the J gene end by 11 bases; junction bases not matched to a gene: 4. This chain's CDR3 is CASSGGQGPPLHF. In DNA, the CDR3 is TGTGCCAGCAGCGGGGGACAGGGCCCACCCCTCCACTTT.

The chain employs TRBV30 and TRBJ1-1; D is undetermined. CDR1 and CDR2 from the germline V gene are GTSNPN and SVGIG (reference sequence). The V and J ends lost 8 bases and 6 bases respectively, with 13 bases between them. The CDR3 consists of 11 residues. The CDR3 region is CAARAGPEAFF. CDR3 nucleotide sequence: TGTGCCGCAAGGGCCGGTCCTGAAGCTTTCTTT.